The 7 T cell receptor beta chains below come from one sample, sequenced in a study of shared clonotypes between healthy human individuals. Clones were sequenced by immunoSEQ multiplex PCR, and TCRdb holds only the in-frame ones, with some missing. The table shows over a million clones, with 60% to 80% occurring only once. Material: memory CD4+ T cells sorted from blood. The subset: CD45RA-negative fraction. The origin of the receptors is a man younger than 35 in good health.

The CDR3 sequence is CASSFGSSEQYF. CDR3 coding DNA: TGCGCCAGCAGCTTCGGTAGCTCCGAGCAGTACTTC. The chain joins TRBV5-1 to TRBJ2-7; no definite D call. Germline values: CDR1 SGHRS, CDR2 YFSETQ. Trimming took 2 bases from V and 6 from J, leaving 9 bases between them. This CDR3 is built from 12 residues.

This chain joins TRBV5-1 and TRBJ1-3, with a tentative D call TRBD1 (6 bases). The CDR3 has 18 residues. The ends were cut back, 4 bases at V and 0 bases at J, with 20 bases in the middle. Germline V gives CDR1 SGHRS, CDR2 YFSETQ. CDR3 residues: CASSPLGAPGGSGNTIYF. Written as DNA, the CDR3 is TGCGCCAGCAGCCCTCTGGGGGCCCCAGGAGGCTCTGGAAACACCATATATTTT.

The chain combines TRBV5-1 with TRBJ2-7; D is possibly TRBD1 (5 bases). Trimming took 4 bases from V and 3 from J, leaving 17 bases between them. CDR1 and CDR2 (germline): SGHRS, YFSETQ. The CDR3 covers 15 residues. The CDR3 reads CASSQGLTVYYEQYF. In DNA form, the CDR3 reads TGCGCCAGCAGCCAAGGGCTGACAGTTTACTACGAGCAGTACTTC.

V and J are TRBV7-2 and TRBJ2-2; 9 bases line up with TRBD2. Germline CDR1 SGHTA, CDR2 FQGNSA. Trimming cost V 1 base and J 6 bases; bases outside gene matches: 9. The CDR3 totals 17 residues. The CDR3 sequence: CASSLEYLAGAPGELFF. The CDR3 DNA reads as TGTGCCAGCAGCTTAGAATATTTAGCGGGGGCCCCCGGGGAGCTGTTTTTT. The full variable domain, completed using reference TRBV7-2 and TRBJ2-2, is GAGVSQSPSNKVTEKGKDVELRCDPISGHTALYWYRQSLGQGLEFLIYFQGNSAPDKSGLPSDRFSAERTGGSVSTLTIQRTQQEDSAVYLCASSLEYLAGAPGELFFGEGSRLTVL.

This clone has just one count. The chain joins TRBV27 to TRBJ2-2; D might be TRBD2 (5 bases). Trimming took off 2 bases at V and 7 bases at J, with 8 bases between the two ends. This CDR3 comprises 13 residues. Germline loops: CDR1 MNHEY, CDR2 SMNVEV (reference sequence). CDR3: CASSLEGNGELFF. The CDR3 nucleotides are TGTGCCAGCAGTTTAGAGGGAAACGGGGAGCTGTTTTTT.

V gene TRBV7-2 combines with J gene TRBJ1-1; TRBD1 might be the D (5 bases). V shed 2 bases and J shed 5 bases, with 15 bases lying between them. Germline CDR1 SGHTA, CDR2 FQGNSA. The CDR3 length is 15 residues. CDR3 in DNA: TGTGCCAGCAGCTTAACCACAGGCGGAGGAACTGAAGCTTTCTTT. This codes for CASSLTTGGGTEAFF.

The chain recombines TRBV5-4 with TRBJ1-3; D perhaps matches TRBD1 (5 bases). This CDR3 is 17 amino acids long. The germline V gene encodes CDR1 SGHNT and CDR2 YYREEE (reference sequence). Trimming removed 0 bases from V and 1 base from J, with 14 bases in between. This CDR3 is CASSLGGRGSSGNTIYF. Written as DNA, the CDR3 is TGTGCCAGCAGCTTGGGGGGCCGGGGCTCTTCTGGAAACACCATATATTTT.